This T cell receptor beta chain is from a study of T cells in Graves' hyperthyroidism and ophthalmopathy. The source material, RNA transcripts, was used to amplify TCR beta CDR3 regions. Using the HTBI primer set, a first-round RT-PCR was run on the TCR CDR3. TCRdb re-analysed the multiplex PCR reads in MiXCR, keeping a single row per CDR3 protein. The sample lists under 350,000 distinct CDR3 sequences, approximately 18% occurring once. The CDR3 spans 13 residues. Trimming took off 1 base at V and 3 bases at J, with 7 bases between the two ends. Per germline, CDR1 SGHAT and CDR2 FQDESV (reference sequence). Each diagnosis drew on symptoms, thyroxine, TRAb, thyroid ultrasound and orbital computed tomography findings.

Sequenced material: blood. The chain is built from TRBV11-1 and TRBJ2-7; D might be TRBD1 (5 bases). The receptor comes from a woman in her fifties or sixties with Graves' hyperthyroidism. CDR3 nucleotide sequence: TGTGCCAGCAGCTTAGACAGGAGCTACGAGCAGTACGTC. This encodes CASSLDRSYEQYV.